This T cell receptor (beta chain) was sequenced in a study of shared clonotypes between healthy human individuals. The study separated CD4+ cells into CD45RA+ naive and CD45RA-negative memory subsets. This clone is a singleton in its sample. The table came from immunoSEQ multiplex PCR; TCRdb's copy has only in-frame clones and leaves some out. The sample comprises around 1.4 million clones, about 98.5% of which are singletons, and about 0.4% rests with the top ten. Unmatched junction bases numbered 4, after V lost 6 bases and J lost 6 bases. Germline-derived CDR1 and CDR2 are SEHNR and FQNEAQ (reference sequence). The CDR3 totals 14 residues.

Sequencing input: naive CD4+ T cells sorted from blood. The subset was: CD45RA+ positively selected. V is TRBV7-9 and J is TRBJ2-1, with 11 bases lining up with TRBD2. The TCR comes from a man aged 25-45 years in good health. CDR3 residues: CASRETSGSNEQFF. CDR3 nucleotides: TGTGCCAGCAGAGAAACTAGCGGGAGCAATGAGCAGTTCTTC. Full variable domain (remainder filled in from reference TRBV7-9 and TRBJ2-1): DTGVSQNPRHKITKRGQNVTFRCDPISEHNRLYWYRQTLGQGPEFLTYFQNEAQLEKSRLLSDRFSAERPKGSFSTLEIQRTEQGDSAMYLCASRETSGSNEQFFGPGTRLTVL.